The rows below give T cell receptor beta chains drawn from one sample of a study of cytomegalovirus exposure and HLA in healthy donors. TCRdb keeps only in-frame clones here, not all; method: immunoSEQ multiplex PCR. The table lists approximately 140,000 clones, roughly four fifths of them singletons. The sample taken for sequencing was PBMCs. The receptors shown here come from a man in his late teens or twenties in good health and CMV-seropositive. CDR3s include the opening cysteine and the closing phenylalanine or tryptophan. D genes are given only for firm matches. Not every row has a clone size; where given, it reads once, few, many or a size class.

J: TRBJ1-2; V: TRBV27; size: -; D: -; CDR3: CASRLHGSLGTGSYGYTF; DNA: TGTGCCAGCAGGCTACATGGGTCTCTGGGAACAGGGAGCTATGGCTACACCTTC
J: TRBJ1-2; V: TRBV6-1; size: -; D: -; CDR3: CASSEATGFSGYGYTF; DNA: TGTGCCAGCAGTGAAGCGACCGGATTCTCCGGGTATGGCTACACCTTC
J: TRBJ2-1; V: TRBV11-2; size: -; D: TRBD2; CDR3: CASSYDGAGGLFNEQFF; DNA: TGTGCCAGCAGCTACGATGGGGCGGGAGGTCTGTTCAATGAGCAGTTCTTC
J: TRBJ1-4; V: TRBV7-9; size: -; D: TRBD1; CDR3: CASSFSGTVPGEKLFF; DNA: TGTGCCAGCAGCTTTTCCGGGACAGTCCCGGGCGAAAAACTGTTTTTT
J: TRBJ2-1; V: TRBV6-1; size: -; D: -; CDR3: CASSDPLSGQFF; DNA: TGTGCCAGCAGTGACCCCTTATCGGGGCAGTTCTTC
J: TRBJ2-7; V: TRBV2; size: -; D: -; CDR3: CASSQAGTGTYEQYF; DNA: TGTGCCAGCAGTCAAGCAGGAACAGGAACCTACGAGCAGTACTTC
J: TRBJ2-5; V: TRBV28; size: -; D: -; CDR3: CASSKDSQTQYF; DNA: TGTGCCAGCAGTAAGGACTCCCAGACCCAGTACTTC
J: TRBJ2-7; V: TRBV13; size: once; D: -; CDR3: CASSPAYEQYF; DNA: TGTGCCAGCAGCCCCGCCTACGAGCAGTACTTC
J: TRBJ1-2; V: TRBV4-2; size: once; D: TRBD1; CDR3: CASSQGSGTGGFYGYTF; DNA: TGTGCCAGCAGCCAAGGTTCCGGGACAGGGGGGTTCTATGGCTACACCTTC
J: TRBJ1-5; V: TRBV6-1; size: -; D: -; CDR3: CASRPAGDQPQHF; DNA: TGTGCCAGCAGGCCGGCCGGGGATCAGCCCCAGCATTTT
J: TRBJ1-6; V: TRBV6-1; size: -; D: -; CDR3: CASSTDYNSPLHF; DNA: TGTGCCAGCAGTACTGATTATAATTCACCCCTCCACTTT
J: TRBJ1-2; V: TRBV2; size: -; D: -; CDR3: CASRAGTSGYGYTF; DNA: TGTGCCAGCAGAGCAGGAACCTCGGGGTATGGCTACACCTTC
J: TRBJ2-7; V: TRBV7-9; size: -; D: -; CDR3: CASSLVGSGNEQYF; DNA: TGTGCCAGCAGCTTAGTAGGGAGCGGTAACGAGCAGTACTTC
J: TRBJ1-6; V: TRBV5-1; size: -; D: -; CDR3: CASSLVVEVFQPNSPLHF; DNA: TGCGCCAGCAGCTTGGTGGTTGAGGTTTTTCAACCCAATTCACCCCTCCACTTT
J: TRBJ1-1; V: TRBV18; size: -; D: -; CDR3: CASSPLSRRNTEAFF; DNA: TGTGCCAGCTCACCCCTCTCCCGTAGGAACACTGAAGCTTTCTTT
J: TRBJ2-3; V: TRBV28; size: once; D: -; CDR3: CASSLWVRGRAPWVTDTQYF; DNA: TGTGCCAGCAGTTTATGGGTGAGGGGGAGGGCCCCCTGGGTCACAGATACGCAGTATTTT
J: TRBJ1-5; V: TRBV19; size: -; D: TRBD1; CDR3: CASSIPSGTGFGQPQHF; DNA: TGTGCCAGTAGTATCCCTTCCGGGACAGGGTTCGGGCAGCCCCAGCATTTT
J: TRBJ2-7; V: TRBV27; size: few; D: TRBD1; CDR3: CASSPSPDRGSYEQYF; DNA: TGTGCCAGCAGTCCCTCTCCCGACAGGGGGTCCTACGAGCAGTACTTC